A single TCR beta chain is shown here with its context. V trimming: 9 bases; J trimming: 1 base; junction bases outside the gene matches: 4. This CDR3 contains 13 residues. From germline, CDR1 is WSHSY and CDR2 SAAADI. Measured with immunoSEQ multiplex PCR; TCRdb has only the in-frame clones, and not every one. Of fewer than 350,000 clones listed, about 89% were seen once; the top ten hold just under 9%. The sample originates from a study of blood T cell repertoires in COVID-19. This clonotype originated in a man aged 35 to 55 with active or convalescent COVID-19. The chain links TRBV10-2 to TRBJ2-7; 9 bases align to TRBD1. The sample was peripheral blood. Here the CDR3 DNA reads TGCGCCAGTGGACAGGGGCCATCCTACGAGCAGTACTTC. Its protein is CASGQGPSYEQYF.